In this sample, the clone carrying this TCR beta chain turned up many times. Its antigen is unknown. Germline CDR1 and CDR2: MNHEY and SVGEGT. V was shortened by 5 bases and J by 5 bases, with 16 bases between the two germline ends. CDR3 length: 15 residues. The TCR library protocol was used to attach unique molecular identifiers. These identifiers were attached to individual cDNA molecules. Using its own MiXCR run on the 5' RACE reads, TCRdb lists one record per CDR3 protein. The top ten clones hold 6.5% of a sample with some 56,000 distinct CDR3 sequences, roughly a tenth of them seen once. The sample is drawn from a study of early T cells in non-severe SARS-CoV-2 infection. Study information: Sequencing was performed on bulk RNA from unsorted whole blood, leaving chains unpaired.

Broader study findings: Lookups in VDJdb leaned toward anti-spike CD8 responses and missed private and CD4 specificities.

Source material: whole blood. The source of this sequence is an adult who was a healthcare worker with PCR-confirmed SARS-CoV-2 infection or an uninfected control (not recorded which). J is TRBJ2-1 and V is TRBV6-2 or TRBV6-3; perhaps TRBD2 as D (6 bases). The CDR3 DNA reads as TGTGCCAGCAGTCGCCCGGGACTGGGGGACAATGAGCAGTTCTTC. Its protein is CASSRPGLGDNEQFF.